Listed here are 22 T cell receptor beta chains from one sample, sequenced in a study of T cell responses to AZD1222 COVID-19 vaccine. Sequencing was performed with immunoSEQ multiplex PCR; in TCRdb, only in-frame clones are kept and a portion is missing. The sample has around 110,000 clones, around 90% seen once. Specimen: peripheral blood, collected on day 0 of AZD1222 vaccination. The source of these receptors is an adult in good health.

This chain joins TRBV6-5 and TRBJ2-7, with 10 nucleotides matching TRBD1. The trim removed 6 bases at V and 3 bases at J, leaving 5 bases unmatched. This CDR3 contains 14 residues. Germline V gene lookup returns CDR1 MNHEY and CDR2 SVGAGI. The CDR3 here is CASSATGGFYEQYF. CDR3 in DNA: TGTGCCAGCAGCGCGACAGGGGGCTTCTACGAGCAGTACTTC.

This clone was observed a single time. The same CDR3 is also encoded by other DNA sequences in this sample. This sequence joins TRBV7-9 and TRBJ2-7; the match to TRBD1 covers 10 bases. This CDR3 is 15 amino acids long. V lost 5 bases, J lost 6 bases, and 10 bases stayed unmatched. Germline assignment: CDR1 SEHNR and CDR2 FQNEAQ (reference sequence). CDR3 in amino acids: CASSPARDRGIEQYF. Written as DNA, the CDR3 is TGTGCCAGCAGCCCAGCCCGGGACAGGGGTATCGAGCAGTACTTC.

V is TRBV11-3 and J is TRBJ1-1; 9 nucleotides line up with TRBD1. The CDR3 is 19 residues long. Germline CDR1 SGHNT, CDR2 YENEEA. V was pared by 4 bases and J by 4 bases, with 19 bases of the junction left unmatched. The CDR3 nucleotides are TGTGCCAGCAGCTCATTACCCCGGACAGGGGCCAATTCCTGCACTGAAGCTTTCTTT. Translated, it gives CASSSLPRTGANSCTEAFF.

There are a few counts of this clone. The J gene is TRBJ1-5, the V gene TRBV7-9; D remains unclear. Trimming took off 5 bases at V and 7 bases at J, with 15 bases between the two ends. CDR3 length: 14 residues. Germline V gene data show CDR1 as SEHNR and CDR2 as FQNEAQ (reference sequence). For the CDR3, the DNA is TGTGCCAGCAGCGAAGGAGGGCGAGCCCAGCCCCAGCATTTT. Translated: CASSEGGRAQPQHF.

Here the CDR3 reads CAWRRPAPKVNEQYF. CDR3 nucleotide sequence: TGTGCCTGGAGAAGGCCCGCCCCAAAGGTCAACGAGCAGTACTTC. V and J are TRBV30 and TRBJ2-7; D unresolved. Per germline, CDR1 GTSNPN and CDR2 SVGIG (reference sequence). The ends were cut back, 3 bases at V and 5 bases at J, with 20 bases in the middle. There are 15 residues in the CDR3.

CDR3 sequence: CATPGTGAYGYTF. The CDR3 nucleotides read TGTGCCACCCCCGGGACAGGGGCCTATGGCTACACCTTC. V gene TRBV21-1 combines with J gene TRBJ1-2; TRBD1, as called in the table, went unchecked against the DNA. TRBV21-1 is termed a pseudogene. This CDR3 has 13 residues.

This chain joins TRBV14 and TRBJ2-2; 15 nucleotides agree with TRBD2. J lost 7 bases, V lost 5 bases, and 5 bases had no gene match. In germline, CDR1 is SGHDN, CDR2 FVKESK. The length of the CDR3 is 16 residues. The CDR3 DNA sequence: TGTGCCAGCAGCGGACTAGCGGGAGGGCCGCACGGGGAGCTGTTTTTT. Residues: CASSGLAGGPHGELFF.

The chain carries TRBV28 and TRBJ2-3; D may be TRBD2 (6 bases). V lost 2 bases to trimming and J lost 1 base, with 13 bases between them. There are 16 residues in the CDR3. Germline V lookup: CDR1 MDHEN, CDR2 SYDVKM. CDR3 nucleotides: TGTGCCAGCAGTTTAGGACACGGGAGTGGCACAGATACGCAGTATTTT. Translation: CASSLGHGSGTDTQYF. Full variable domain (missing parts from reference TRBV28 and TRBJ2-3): DVKVTQSSRYLVKRTGEKVFLECVQDMDHENMFWYRQDPGLGLRLIYFSYDVKMKEKGDIPEGYSVSREKKERFSLILESASTNQTSMYLCASSLGHGSGTDTQYFGPGTRLTVL.

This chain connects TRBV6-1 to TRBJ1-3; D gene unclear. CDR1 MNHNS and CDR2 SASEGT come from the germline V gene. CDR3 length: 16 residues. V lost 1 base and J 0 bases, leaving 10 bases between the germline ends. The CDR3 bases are TGTGCCAGCAGTGAAGTAGCTGGCCACTCTGGAAACACCATATATTTT. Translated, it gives CASSEVAGHSGNTIYF.

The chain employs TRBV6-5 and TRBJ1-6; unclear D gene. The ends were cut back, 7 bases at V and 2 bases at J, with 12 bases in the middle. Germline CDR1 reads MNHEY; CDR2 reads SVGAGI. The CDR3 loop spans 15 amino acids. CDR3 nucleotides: TGTGCCAGCACCCCCTGGCGGGCCTATAATTCACCCCTCCACTTT. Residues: CASTPWRAYNSPLHF.

Written as DNA, the CDR3 is TGTGCCAGCAGCCCAGGGGAGAACTATGGCTACACCTTC. It codes for CASSPGENYGYTF. This chain joins TRBV7-3 and TRBJ1-2, with D possibly TRBD1 on 6 matching bases. CDR1 and CDR2 from the germline V gene are SGHTA and FQGTGA. Trimming stripped 5 bases from V and 2 bases from J, with 9 bases between. The CDR3 is 13 amino acids.

Here the CDR3 reads CASSQEGRGGDTQYF. The CDR3 bases are TGCGCCAGCAGCCAAGAGGGAAGGGGAGGAGATACGCAGTATTTT. The chain carries TRBV4-3 and TRBJ2-3; D might be TRBD2 (6 bases). With 0 bases removed from V and 5 bases from J, the gap between germline ends came to 12 bases. CDR3 length: 15 amino acids. The germline gives CDR1 LGHNA, CDR2 YSLEER.

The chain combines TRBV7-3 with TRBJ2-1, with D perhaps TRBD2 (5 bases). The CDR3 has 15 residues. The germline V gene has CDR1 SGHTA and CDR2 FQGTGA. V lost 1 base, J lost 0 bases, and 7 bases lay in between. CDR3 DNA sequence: TGTGCCAGCAGCTTAAGCGGAGGCTCCTACAATGAGCAGTTCTTC. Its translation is CASSLSGGSYNEQFF.

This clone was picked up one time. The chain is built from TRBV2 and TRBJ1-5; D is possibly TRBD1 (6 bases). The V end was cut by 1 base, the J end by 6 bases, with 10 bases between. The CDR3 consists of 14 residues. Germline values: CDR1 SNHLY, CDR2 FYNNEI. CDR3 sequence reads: CASSEGQGSQPQHF. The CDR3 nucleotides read TGTGCCAGCAGTGAAGGGCAGGGGAGTCAGCCCCAGCATTTT. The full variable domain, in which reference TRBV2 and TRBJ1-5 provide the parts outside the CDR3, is EPEVTQTPSHQVTQMGQEVILRCVPISNHLYFYWYRQILGQKVEFLVSFYNNEISEKSEIFDDQFSVERPDGSNFTLKIRSTKLEDSAMYFCASSEGQGSQPQHFGDGTRLSIL.

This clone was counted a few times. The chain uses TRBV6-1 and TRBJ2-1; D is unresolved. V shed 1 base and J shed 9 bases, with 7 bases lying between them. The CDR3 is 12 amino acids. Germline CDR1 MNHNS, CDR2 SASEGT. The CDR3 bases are TGTGCCAGCAGTGAAGGGGCTCTTGAGCAGTTCTTC. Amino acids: CASSEGALEQFF.

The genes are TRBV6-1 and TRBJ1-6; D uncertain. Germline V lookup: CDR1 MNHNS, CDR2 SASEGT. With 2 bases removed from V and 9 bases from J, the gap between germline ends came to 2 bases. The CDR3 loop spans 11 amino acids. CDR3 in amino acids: CASSEFSPLHF. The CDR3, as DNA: TGTGCCAGCAGTGAATTTTCACCCCTCCACTTT.

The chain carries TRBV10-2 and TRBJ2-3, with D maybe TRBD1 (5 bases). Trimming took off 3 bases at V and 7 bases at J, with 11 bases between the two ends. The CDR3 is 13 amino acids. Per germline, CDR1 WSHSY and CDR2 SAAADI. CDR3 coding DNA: TGCGCCAGCAGTGAATCCCAGGGAAATACGCAGTATTTT. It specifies CASSESQGNTQYF.

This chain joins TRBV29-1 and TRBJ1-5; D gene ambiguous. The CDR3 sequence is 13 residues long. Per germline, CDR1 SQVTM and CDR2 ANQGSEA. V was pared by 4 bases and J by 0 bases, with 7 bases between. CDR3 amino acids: CSVVTVSNQPQHF. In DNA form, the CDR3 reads TGCAGCGTTGTAACCGTTAGCAATCAGCCCCAGCATTTT.

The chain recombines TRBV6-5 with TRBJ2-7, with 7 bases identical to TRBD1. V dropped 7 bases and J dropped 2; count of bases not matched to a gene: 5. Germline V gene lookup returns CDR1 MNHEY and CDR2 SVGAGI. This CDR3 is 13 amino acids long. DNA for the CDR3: TGTGCCAGCACGCAGGGGGATACCTACGAGCAGTACTTC. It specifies CASTQGDTYEQYF.

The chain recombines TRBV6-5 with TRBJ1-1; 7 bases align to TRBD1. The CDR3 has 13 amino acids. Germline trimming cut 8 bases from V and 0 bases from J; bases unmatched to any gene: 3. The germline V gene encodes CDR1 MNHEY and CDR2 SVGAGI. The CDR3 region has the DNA TGTGCCAGCCGACAGGGAATGAACACTGAAGCTTTCTTT. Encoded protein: CASRQGMNTEAFF.

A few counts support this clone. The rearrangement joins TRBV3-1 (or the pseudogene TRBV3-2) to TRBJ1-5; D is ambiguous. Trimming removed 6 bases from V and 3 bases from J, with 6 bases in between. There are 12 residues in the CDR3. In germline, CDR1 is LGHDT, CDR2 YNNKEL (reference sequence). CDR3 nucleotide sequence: TGTGCCAGCAGTCTTAACAATCAGCCCCAGCATTTT. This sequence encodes CASSLNNQPQHF.

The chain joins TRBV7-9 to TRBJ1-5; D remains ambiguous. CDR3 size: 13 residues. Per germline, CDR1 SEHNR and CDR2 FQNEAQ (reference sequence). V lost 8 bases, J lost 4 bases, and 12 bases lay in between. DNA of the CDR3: TGTGCCAGCTCAATTTCGGTTAATCAGCCCCAGCATTTT. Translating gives CASSISVNQPQHF. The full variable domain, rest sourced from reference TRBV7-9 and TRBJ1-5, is DTGVSQNPRHKITKRGQNVTFRCDPISEHNRLYWYRQTLGQGPEFLTYFQNEAQLEKSRLLSDRFSAERPKGSFSTLEIQRTEQGDSAMYLCASSISVNQPQHFGDGTRLSIL.